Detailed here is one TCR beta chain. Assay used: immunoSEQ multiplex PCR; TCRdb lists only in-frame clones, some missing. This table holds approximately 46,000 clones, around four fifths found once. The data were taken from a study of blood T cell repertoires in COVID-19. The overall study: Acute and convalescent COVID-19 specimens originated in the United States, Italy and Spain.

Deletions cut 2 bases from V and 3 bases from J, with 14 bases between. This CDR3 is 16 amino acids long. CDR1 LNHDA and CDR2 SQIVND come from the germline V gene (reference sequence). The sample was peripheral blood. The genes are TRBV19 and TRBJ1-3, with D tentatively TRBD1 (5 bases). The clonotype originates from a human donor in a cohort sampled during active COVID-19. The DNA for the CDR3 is TGTGCCAGTAGTATACGCCGGGACTTCGGTGGAAACACCATATATTTT. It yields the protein CASSIRRDFGGNTIYF.